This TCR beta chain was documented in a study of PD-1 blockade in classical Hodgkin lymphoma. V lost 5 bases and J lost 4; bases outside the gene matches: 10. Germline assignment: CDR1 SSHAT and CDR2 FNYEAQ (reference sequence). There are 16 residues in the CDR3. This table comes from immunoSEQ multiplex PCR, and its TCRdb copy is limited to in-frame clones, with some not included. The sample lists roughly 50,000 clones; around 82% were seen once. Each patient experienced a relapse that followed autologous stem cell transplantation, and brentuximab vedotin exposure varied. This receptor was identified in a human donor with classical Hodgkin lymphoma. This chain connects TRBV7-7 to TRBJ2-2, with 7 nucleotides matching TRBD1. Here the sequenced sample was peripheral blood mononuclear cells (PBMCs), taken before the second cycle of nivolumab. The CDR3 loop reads CASSQAGTATTGELFF. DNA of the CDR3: TGTGCCAGCAGCCAGGCTGGGACAGCCACCACCGGGGAGCTGTTTTTT.